What follows are 20 T cell receptor beta chains derived from one specimen sequenced in a study of human T cells and chemical hapten exposure. MiXCR, run by TCRdb on the RACE reads, gives a single entry per CDR3 protein. The profile covers more than 55,000 distinct CDR3 sequences, with around 11% appearing a single time and approximately 3.9% taken by the ten largest. As for time point: pre-sensitization, week 0. The sample's treatment: therapeutic diphenylcyclopropenone sensitization with weekly scalp DPC. The source material was whole blood, sampled in connection with sensitization to the hapten diphenylcyclopropenone (DPC). These receptors all stem from a middle-aged woman with alopecia areata. Some clones in this sample may be carry-over from other donors' samples.

CDR3 region: CASSQIPGQGIGELFF. As DNA, the CDR3 is TGCGCCAGCAGCCAGATACCGGGACAGGGGATCGGGGAGCTGTTTTTT. The rearrangement uses TRBV4-1 and TRBJ2-2; TRBD1 aligns across 10 bases. Germline V gene lookup returns CDR1 MGHRA and CDR2 YSYEKL. J gave up 7 bases and V 3 bases, and 8 bases lay outside the gene matches. This CDR3 is built from 16 residues.

V is TRBV29-1 and J is TRBJ1-1, with D possibly matching TRBD1 (5 bases). CDR1 and CDR2 from the germline V gene are SQVTM and ANQGSEA. The CDR3 has 13 residues. The V and J ends lost 3 bases and 1 base respectively, with 9 bases between them. CDR3 loop: CSVEKGQNTEAFF. DNA for the CDR3: TGCAGCGTTGAGAAGGGGCAGAACACTGAAGCTTTCTTT.

Of note for this clonotype: Mismatch with germline at one junction end may stem from a read error. The chain employs TRBV11-2 and TRBJ1-1, with 8 positions matching TRBD1. This CDR3 is 14 amino acids long. From germline, CDR1 is SGHAT and CDR2 FQNNGV. The CDR3, as DNA: TGCGCCAGCAGCTCCAGACAGGGGAAGGCTGAAGCTTTCTTT. It yields the protein CASSSRQGKAEAFF.

This clonotype was observed many times. The chain recombines TRBV11-2 with TRBJ2-1; D gene unclear. The CDR3 runs to 12 residues. V was clipped by 5 bases and J by 6 bases, with 8 bases between them. Germline V gene lookup returns CDR1 SGHAT and CDR2 FQNNGV. The CDR3: CASSRWSNEQFF. The CDR3 region has the DNA TGTGCCAGCAGCCGTTGGTCCAATGAGCAGTTCTTC. The full variable domain, in which reference TRBV11-2 and TRBJ2-1 provide the parts outside the CDR3, is EAGVAQSPRYKIIEKRQSVAFWCNPISGHATLYWYQQILGQGPKLLIQFQNNGVVDDSQLPKDRFSAERLKGVDSTLKIQPAKLEDSAVYLCASSRWSNEQFFGPGTRLTVL.

This clonotype was detected ten times or more. The rearrangement uses TRBV11-2 and TRBJ2-7, with 11 bases lining up with TRBD2. CDR3 length: 15 residues. The V segment lost 1 base and the J segment 2 bases; nucleotides outside the gene matches: 1. CDR1 and CDR2 (germline): SGHAT, FQNNGV. CDR3 DNA: TGTGCCAGCAGCTTAGTACTAGCGGGGGCCTACGAGCAGTACTTC. Its protein product is CASSLVLAGAYEQYF.

V is TRBV30 and J is TRBJ2-7; TRBD1 might be the D (5 bases). The V and J ends lost 0 bases and 5 bases respectively, with 8 bases between them. CDR1 and CDR2 from the germline V gene are GTSNPN and SVGIG (reference sequence). This CDR3 has 12 amino acids. The CDR3 DNA reads TGTGCCTGGAGTGTACGCAGGGACGAGCAGTACTTC. It specifies CAWSVRRDEQYF.

The V call is TRBV30, the J call TRBJ1-4; D unclear. The CDR3 consists of 13 residues. The germline CDR1 and CDR2 sequences are GTSNPN and SVGIG (reference sequence). Trimming pared 4 bases from V and 3 bases from J, leaving 9 bases between. CDR3 DNA: TGTGCCTGGATGGGTTCGTCTAATGAAAAACTGTTTTTT. This translates into CAWMGSSNEKLFF.

A few counts support this clonotype. The chain is built from TRBV5-8 and TRBJ2-5; possible D gene TRBD2, 6 bases. Germline CDR1 is SGHTS and CDR2 is YDEGEE. V lost 2 bases and J lost 3, with 14 bases in between. The CDR3 spans 15 residues. CDR3 nucleotide sequence: TGTGCCAGCAGCTTTGGTTGGACTACAGAAGAGACCCAGTACTTC. Translation: CASSFGWTTEETQYF.

V usage is TRBV7-2 and J usage is TRBJ2-2; possibly TRBD2 for D (6 bases). V was shortened by 3 bases and J by 1 base, with 12 bases between the two germline ends. The CDR3 totals 16 residues. Germline CDR1 is SGHTA and CDR2 is FQGNSA. CDR3 sequence reads: CASSLAGTMNTGELFF. The CDR3 nucleotides read TGTGCCAGCAGCTTGGCGGGGACGATGAACACCGGGGAGCTGTTTTTT.

This sequence joins TRBV7-6 and TRBJ1-1; 7 bases align to TRBD1. V was clipped by 5 bases and J by 1 base; unmatched bases: 7. The length of the CDR3 is 15 residues. The germline gives CDR1 SGHVS, CDR2 FNYEAQ. The CDR3 sequence: CASSPGQRRNTEAFF. The CDR3 nucleotides read TGTGCCAGCAGCCCGGGACAGCGGAGGAACACTGAAGCTTTCTTT.

The sample holds a few counts of this clonotype. The chain employs TRBV5-1 and TRBJ1-2; a possible D gene is TRBD1 (6 bases). Between the trimmed V and J ends, which lost 3 bases and 6 bases, there was a span of 15 bases. Germline CDR1 SGHRS, CDR2 YFSETQ. The CDR3 spans 14 residues. CDR3 nucleotides: TGCGCCAGCAGCTCCCCCCGGGGGGCAAATGGCTACACCTTC. Amino acid sequence: CASSSPRGANGYTF.

The chain is built from TRBV10-1 and TRBJ1-1; D is perhaps TRBD1 (5 bases). V shed 6 bases and J shed 0 bases, with 11 bases lying between them. Germline CDR1 WNHNN, CDR2 SYGVQD (reference sequence). The CDR3 runs to 14 residues. CDR3 nucleotides: TGCGCCAGCAGCCAGGGCGCGATGAACACTGAAGCTTTCTTT. Translating gives CASSQGAMNTEAFF.

This clonotype was recorded at least ten times. The chain employs TRBV12-3 or TRBV12-4 and TRBJ1-1; D perhaps matches TRBD1 (5 bases). V lost 2 bases to trimming and J lost 5 bases, with 12 bases between them. The length of the CDR3 is 14 residues. In DNA form, the CDR3 reads TGTGCCAGCAGTTTATCATCAGGGTTAACTGAAGCTTTCTTT. This encodes CASSLSSGLTEAFF.

The V gene is TRBV6-6, the J gene TRBJ2-5; D remains ambiguous. The CDR3 runs to 15 residues. With 1 base removed from V and 6 bases from J, the gap between germline ends came to 15 bases. Germline assignment: CDR1 MNHNY and CDR2 SVGAGI (reference sequence). The CDR3 region has the DNA TGTGCCAGCAGTTACTGGGCCGACGACGGACAGACCCAGTACTTC. This translates into CASSYWADDGQTQYF.

This clonotype showed up many times. The chain links TRBV28 to TRBJ1-5; D gene ambiguous. The CDR3 length is 16 residues. The V end lost 5 bases, the J end lost 0 bases, and 14 bases lay between the germline ends. Germline lookup yields CDR1 MDHEN and CDR2 SYDVKM. The CDR3 here is CASSEPDGRSNQPQHF. The CDR3, as DNA: TGTGCCAGCAGTGAACCGGACGGACGTAGCAATCAGCCCCAGCATTTT.

The genes are TRBV7-8 and TRBJ2-7, with 10 bases matching TRBD2. The CDR3 totals 13 residues. After removal of 2 bases from V and 7 bases from J, the junction contained 2 bases not matched to a gene. The germline gives CDR1 SGHVS, CDR2 FQNEAQ. CDR3 in DNA: TGTGCCAGCAGCTTAAAAGCGGGAGGGGAGCAGTACTTC. Amino acids: CASSLKAGGEQYF. The variable domain in full, completed from reference TRBV7-8 and TRBJ2-7, reads GAGVSQSPRYKVAKRGQDVALRCDPISGHVSLFWYQQALGQGPEFLTYFQNEAQLDKSGLPSDRFFAERPEGSVSTLKIQRTQQEDSAVYLCASSLKAGGEQYFGPGTRLTVT.

DNA of the CDR3: TGCAGTGCTACCCCCTGGGGTGCCGAACTCTGGGGGGCCAACGTCCTGACTTTC. Its protein is CSATPWGAELWGANVLTF. This rearrangement joins TRBV20-1 to TRBJ2-6; D gene ambiguous. Germline values: CDR1 DFQATT, CDR2 SNEGSKA (reference sequence). V was shortened by 4 bases and J by 4 bases, with 23 bases between the two germline ends. CDR3 length equals 18 residues.

This chain connects TRBV30 to TRBJ2-6, with a weak D call TRBD2 (6 bases). This CDR3 spans 18 amino acids. Germline V gives CDR1 GTSNPN, CDR2 SVGIG (reference sequence). Deletions cut 2 bases from V and 0 bases from J, with 17 bases between. The CDR3 region is CAWSIPTGTYSGANVLTF. For the CDR3, the DNA is TGTGCCTGGAGTATTCCTACCGGGACTTACTCTGGGGCCAACGTCCTGACTTTC.

The gene calls are TRBV7-3 and TRBJ2-5; TRBD1 matches at 7 bases. Germline V lookup: CDR1 SGHTA, CDR2 FQGTGA. Trimming took 1 base from V and 5 from J; bases not matched to a gene: 7. CDR3 length: 15 amino acids. CDR3 in amino acids: CASSLIGGPGETQYF. In DNA form, the CDR3 reads TGTGCCAGCAGCTTAATAGGGGGCCCTGGCGAGACCCAGTACTTC. Complete variable domain (other parts from reference TRBV7-3 and TRBJ2-5): GAGVSQTPSNKVTEKGKYVELRCDPISGHTALYWYRQSLGQGPEFLIYFQGTGAADDSGLPNDRFFAVRPEGSVSTLKIQRTERGDSAVYLCASSLIGGPGETQYFGPGTRLLVL.

This clonotype was seen a few times. This chain links TRBV29-1 with TRBJ2-7; D not resolved. V was pared by 3 bases and J by 1 base, with 7 bases between. CDR1 and CDR2 from the germline V gene are SQVTM and ANQGSEA. There are 12 residues in the CDR3. The CDR3 protein is CSVDLDSYEQYF. Written as DNA, the CDR3 is TGCAGCGTTGACCTGGATTCCTACGAGCAGTACTTC.